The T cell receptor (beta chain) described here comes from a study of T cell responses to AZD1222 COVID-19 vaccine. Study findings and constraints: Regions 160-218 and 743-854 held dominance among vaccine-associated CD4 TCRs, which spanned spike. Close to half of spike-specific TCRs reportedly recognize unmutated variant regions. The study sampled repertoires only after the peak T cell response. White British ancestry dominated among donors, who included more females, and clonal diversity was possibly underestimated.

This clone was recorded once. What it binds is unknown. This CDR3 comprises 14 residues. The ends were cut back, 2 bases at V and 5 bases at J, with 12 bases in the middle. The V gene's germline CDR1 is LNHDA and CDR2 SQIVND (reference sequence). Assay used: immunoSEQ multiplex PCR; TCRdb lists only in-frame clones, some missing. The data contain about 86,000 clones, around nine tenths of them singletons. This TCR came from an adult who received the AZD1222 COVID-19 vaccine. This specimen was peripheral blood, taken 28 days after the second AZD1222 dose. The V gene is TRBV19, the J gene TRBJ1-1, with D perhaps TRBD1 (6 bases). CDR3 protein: CASSIRVGGTEAFF. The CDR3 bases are TGTGCCAGTAGTATAAGGGTAGGGGGGACTGAAGCTTTCTTT. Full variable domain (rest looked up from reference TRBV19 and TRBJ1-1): DGGITQSPKYLFRKEGQNVTLSCEQNLNHDAMYWYRQDPGQGLRLIYYSQIVNDFQKGDIAEGYSVSREKKESFPLTVTSAQKNPTAFYLCASSIRVGGTEAFFGQGTRLTVV.